The next 7 T cell receptor beta chains were all read from a single sample in a study of blood T cell repertoires in COVID-19. Assay used: immunoSEQ multiplex PCR; TCRdb lists only in-frame clones, some missing. The data contain some 86,000 clones, 85% to 90% of them singletons. Sequencing used peripheral blood. These receptors all come from a woman in her 70s with acute or convalescent COVID-19.

The rearrangement joins TRBV7-2 to TRBJ1-2; unclear D gene. The CDR3 extends over 12 amino acids. Trimming removed 7 bases at V and 5 bases at J, with 11 bases between. Germline CDR1 reads SGHTA; CDR2 reads FQGNSA. The CDR3 loop reads CASKEGGYGYTF. Here the CDR3 DNA reads TGTGCCAGCAAGGAGGGAGGGTATGGCTACACCTTC.

CDR3 in amino acids: CASRKQGGKETQYF. The CDR3 DNA reads as TGTGCCAGCAGGAAACAGGGCGGCAAAGAGACCCAGTACTTC. V is TRBV6-1 and J is TRBJ2-5; tentatively, D is TRBD1 (6 bases). There are 14 residues in the CDR3. V dropped 6 bases and J dropped 3 bases, with 14 bases sitting between them. The germline gives CDR1 MNHNS, CDR2 SASEGT.

The chain joins TRBV6-1 to TRBJ1-5, with 7 bases identical to TRBD1. The V and J ends lost 3 bases and 4 bases, in that order; junction bases with no gene match: 9. The CDR3 is 16 amino acids. The germline CDR1 and CDR2 sequences are MNHNS and SASEGT. DNA of the CDR3: TGTGCCAGCAGTGACCTACAGGGGTTGGGAAATCAGCCCCAGCATTTT. Translated: CASSDLQGLGNQPQHF.

CDR3 amino acids: CASSLLAGDHNEQFF. The CDR3 nucleotides read TGCGCCAGCAGCTTGCTTGCGGGGGATCACAATGAGCAGTTCTTC. V and J are TRBV5-1 and TRBJ2-1; TRBD2 agrees at 7 bases. Germline values: CDR1 SGHRS, CDR2 YFSETQ. V was pared by 1 base and J by 5 bases, with 6 bases of the junction left unmatched. The CDR3 extends over 15 amino acids.

This chain joins TRBV9 and TRBJ2-5, with D perhaps TRBD1 (5 bases). Trimming took 0 bases from V and 7 from J, leaving 13 bases between them. CDR3 length equals 14 residues. Germline loops: CDR1 SGDLS, CDR2 YYNGEE. CDR3 amino acids: CASSVEPGIATQYF. The CDR3 DNA sequence: TGTGCCAGCAGCGTAGAACCAGGGATTGCGACCCAGTACTTC.

CDR3 loop: CASSLDVRGSYTDTQYF. The CDR3, as DNA: TGTGCCAGCAGCTTAGATGTCAGGGGCTCTTACACAGATACGCAGTATTTT. The chain has TRBV7-2 and TRBJ2-3, with D possibly being TRBD1 (6 bases). The CDR3 covers 17 residues. V was pared by 1 base and J by 2 bases, with 16 bases between. CDR1 and CDR2 (germline): SGHTA, FQGNSA.

This rearrangement joins TRBV18 to TRBJ1-2, with 8 bases matching TRBD1. This CDR3 spans 17 amino acids. Germline V gene lookup returns CDR1 KGHSH and CDR2 LQKENI. The ends lost 3 bases at V and 0 bases at J; junction bases unmatched: 9. CDR3 nucleotides: TGTGCCAGCTCACCGTTACCAGGGGGCTCGGCTAACTATGGCTACACCTTC. Protein sequence: CASSPLPGGSANYGYTF.